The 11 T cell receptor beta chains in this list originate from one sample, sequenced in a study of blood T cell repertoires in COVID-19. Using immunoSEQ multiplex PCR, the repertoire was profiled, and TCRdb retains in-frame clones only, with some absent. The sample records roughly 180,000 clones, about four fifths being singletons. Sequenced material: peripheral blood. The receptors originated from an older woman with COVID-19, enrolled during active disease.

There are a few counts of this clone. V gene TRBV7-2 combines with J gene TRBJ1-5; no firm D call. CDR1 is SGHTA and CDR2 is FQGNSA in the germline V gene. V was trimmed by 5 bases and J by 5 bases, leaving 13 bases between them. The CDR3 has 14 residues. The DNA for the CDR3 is TGTGCCAGCAGCGCCGGAGGGTTCTATCAGCCCCAGCATTTT. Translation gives CASSAGGFYQPQHF.

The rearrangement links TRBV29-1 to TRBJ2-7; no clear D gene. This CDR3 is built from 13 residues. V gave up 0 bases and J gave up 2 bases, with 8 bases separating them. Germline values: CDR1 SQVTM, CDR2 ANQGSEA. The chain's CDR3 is CSVEDGEAYEQYF. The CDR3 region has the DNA TGCAGCGTTGAAGATGGAGAAGCCTACGAGCAGTACTTC.

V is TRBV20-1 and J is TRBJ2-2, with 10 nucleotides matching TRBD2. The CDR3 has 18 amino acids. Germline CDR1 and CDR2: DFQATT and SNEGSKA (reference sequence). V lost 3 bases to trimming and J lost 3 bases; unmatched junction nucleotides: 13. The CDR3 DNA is TGCAGTGCTAGTAGAGAGCTAGCGGGAGTCGGGGACACCGGGGAGCTGTTTTTT. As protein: CSASRELAGVGDTGELFF.

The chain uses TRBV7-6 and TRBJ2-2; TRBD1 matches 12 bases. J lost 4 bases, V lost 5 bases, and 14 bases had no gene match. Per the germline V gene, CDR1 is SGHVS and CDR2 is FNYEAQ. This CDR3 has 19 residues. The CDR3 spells CASSTNVGDRGPGTGELFF. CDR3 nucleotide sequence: TGTGCCAGCAGCACAAATGTAGGGGACAGGGGGCCAGGCACCGGGGAGCTGTTTTTT. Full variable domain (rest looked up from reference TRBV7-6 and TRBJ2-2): GAGVSQSPRYKVTKRGQDVALRCDPISGHVSLYWYRQALGQGPEFLTYFNYEAQQDKSGLPNDRFSAERPEGSISTLTIQRTEQRDSAMYRCASSTNVGDRGPGTGELFFGEGSRLTVL.

The CDR3 region is CASSPGGDLWETQYF. In DNA, the CDR3 is TGTGCCAGCAGTCCTGGGGGGGACCTCTGGGAGACCCAGTACTTC. The J gene is TRBJ2-5, the V gene TRBV7-2; 7 bases agree with TRBD2. This CDR3 is 15 amino acids long. The germline gives CDR1 SGHTA, CDR2 FQGNSA. The V segment lost 6 bases and the J segment 5 bases; nucleotides outside the gene matches: 12.

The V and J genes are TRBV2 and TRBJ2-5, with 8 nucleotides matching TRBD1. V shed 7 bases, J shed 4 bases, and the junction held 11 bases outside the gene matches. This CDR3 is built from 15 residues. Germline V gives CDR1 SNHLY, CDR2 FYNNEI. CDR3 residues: CASNRPGQEGETQYF. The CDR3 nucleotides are TGTGCCAGCAATCGACCGGGACAGGAGGGAGAGACCCAGTACTTC. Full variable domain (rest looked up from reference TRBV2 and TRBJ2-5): EPEVTQTPSHQVTQMGQEVILRCVPISNHLYFYWYRQILGQKVEFLVSFYNNEISEKSEIFDDQFSVERPDGSNFTLKIRSTKLEDSAMYFCASNRPGQEGETQYFGPGTRLLVL.

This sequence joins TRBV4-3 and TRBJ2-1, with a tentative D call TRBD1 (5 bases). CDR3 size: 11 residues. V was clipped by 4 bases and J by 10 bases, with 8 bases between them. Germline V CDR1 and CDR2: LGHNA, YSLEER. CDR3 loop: CASSRGFEQFF. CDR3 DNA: TGCGCCAGCAGCCGGGGCTTCGAGCAGTTCTTC.

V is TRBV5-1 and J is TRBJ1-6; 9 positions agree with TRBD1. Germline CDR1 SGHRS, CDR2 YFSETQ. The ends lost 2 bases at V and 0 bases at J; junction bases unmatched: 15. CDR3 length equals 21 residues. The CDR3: CASSFSVLGTGPSSYNSPLHF. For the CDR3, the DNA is TGCGCCAGCAGCTTTTCGGTGCTAGGGACAGGGCCGAGCTCCTATAATTCACCCCTCCACTTT.

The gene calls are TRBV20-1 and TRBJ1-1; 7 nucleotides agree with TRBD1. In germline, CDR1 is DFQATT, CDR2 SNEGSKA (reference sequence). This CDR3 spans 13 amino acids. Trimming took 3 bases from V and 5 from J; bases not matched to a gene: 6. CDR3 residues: CSASLQGRTEAFF. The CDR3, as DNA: TGCAGTGCTAGTCTACAGGGGAGAACTGAAGCTTTCTTT.

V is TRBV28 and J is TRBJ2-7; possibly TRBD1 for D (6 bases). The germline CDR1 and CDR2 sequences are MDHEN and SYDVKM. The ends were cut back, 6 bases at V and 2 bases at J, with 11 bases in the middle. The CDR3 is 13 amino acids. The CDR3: CASSRQAPYEQYF. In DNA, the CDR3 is TGTGCCAGCAGCCGACAGGCCCCCTACGAGCAGTACTTC.

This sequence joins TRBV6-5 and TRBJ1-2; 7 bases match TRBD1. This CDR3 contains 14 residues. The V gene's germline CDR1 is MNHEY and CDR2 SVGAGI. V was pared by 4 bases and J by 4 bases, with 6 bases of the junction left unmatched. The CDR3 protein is CASSSGTVSYGYTF. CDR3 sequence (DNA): TGTGCCAGCAGTTCCGGGACAGTGAGCTATGGCTACACCTTC.